This entry concerns a single TCR beta chain. Its antigen is undetermined. Amplification used 60 Vbeta primers and 13 Jbeta primers. Sequenced by immunoSEQ multiplex PCR; TCRdb stores in-frame clones only, minus some. The table lists approximately 58,000 clones, with about 10% in the top ten. This sample was taken from a study of cytomegalovirus exposure and HLA in healthy donors. Notes on the study in general: Earlier analysis looked at TCR beta V segments, and most were productive about 90% or about 30% of the time. Later analysis reportedly placed an Asian-associated ancestry cluster below the roughly 680-donor mean in N-insertions.

Trimming removed 9 bases from V and 2 bases from J, with 14 bases in between. This CDR3 is built from 14 residues. Germline-derived CDR1 and CDR2 are MDHEN and SYDVKM. The rearrangement uses TRBV28 and TRBJ1-5, with D possibly matching TRBD1 (6 bases). This receptor was obtained from a woman between 50 and 59 years old in good health and CMV-seropositive. Sequencing was carried out using PBMCs. This CDR3 reads CASSWGRGNQPQHF. The CDR3 DNA follows: TGTGCCAGTTCGTGGGGGCGAGGCAATCAGCCCCAGCATTTT.